Listed below are T cell receptor beta chains from one sample, sequenced in a study of T-cell reconstitution after alpha-beta-depleted transplantation in children. MiXCR, run by TCRdb on the PCR reads, gives a single entry per CDR3 protein. The profile shows 190,000 or so distinct CDR3 sequences, around 7% of them singletons. Sequencing used PBMCs from the stem cell graft donor, obtained from the stem cell graft. All receptors derive from a human donor who donated a stem cell graft to a child with Wiskott-Aldrich syndrome. Both conserved end residues are part of each CDR3. D genes are given only for firm matches. For some rows the clone size is stated as once, few or many, or as a class when expanded; others skip it.

v_gene: TRBV27
d_gene: TRBD1
abundance: many
j_gene: TRBJ1-5
CDR3aa: CASSPAQGQVSNQPQHF
CDR3nt: TGTGCCAGCAGTCCTGCGCAGGGACAGGTTAGCAATCAGCCCCAGCATTTT

v_gene: TRBV6-1
d_gene: .
abundance: .
j_gene: TRBJ1-2
CDR3aa: CASSEIGVPSLGYTF
CDR3nt: TGTGCCAGCAGTGAAATTGGGGTTCCTTCGTTGGGCTACACCTTC

v_gene: TRBV30
d_gene: .
abundance: .
j_gene: TRBJ2-5
CDR3aa: CAWSGDSAKKTQYF
CDR3nt: TGTGCCTGGAGTGGTGATAGCGCAAAAAAGACCCAGTACTTC

v_gene: TRBV5-1
d_gene: .
abundance: few
j_gene: TRBJ2-3
CDR3aa: CASSPGGPGDTQYF
CDR3nt: TGCGCCAGCAGCCCCGGAGGGCCTGGGGATACGCAGTATTTT

v_gene: TRBV12-3/TRBV12-4
d_gene: .
abundance: many
j_gene: TRBJ1-5
CDR3aa: CASSSDGVSNQPQHF
CDR3nt: TGTGCCAGCAGCTCAGACGGGGTTAGCAATCAGCCCCAGCATTTT

v_gene: TRBV18
d_gene: .
abundance: .
j_gene: TRBJ2-5
CDR3aa: CASSPKAAGETQYF
CDR3nt: TGTGCCAGCTCACCAAAAGCGGCAGGGGAGACCCAGTACTTC

v_gene: TRBV29-1
d_gene: .
abundance: many
j_gene: TRBJ2-1
CDR3aa: CSVGGVIANEQFF
CDR3nt: TGCAGCGTTGGGGGGGTAATAGCAAATGAGCAGTTCTTC

v_gene: TRBV12-3/TRBV12-4
d_gene: .
abundance: many
j_gene: TRBJ2-1
CDR3aa: CASSPRSSYNEQFF
CDR3nt: TGTGCCAGCAGTCCCAGGAGCTCCTACAATGAGCAGTTCTTC

v_gene: TRBV7-9
d_gene: .
abundance: many
j_gene: TRBJ1-1
CDR3aa: CASSLRRDTEAFF
CDR3nt: TGTGCCAGCAGCTTACGGAGGGACACTGAAGCTTTCTTT

v_gene: TRBV6-2/TRBV6-3
d_gene: .
abundance: many
j_gene: TRBJ2-5
CDR3aa: CASSYSESGGETQYF
CDR3nt: TGTGCCAGCAGTTACTCGGAGTCTGGAGGAGAGACCCAGTACTTC

v_gene: TRBV5-5
d_gene: .
abundance: .
j_gene: TRBJ1-1
CDR3aa: CARSLKDTEAFF
CDR3nt: TGTGCCAGAAGCTTGAAGGACACTGAAGCTTTCTTT

v_gene: TRBV7-8
d_gene: .
abundance: many
j_gene: TRBJ2-1
CDR3aa: CASSLDGPTNMFF
CDR3nt: TGTGCCAGCAGCTTAGATGGCCCAACGAATATGTTCTTC

v_gene: TRBV30
d_gene: .
abundance: many
j_gene: TRBJ2-1
CDR3aa: CAWERQNEQFF
CDR3nt: TGTGCCTGGGAGAGACAGAATGAGCAGTTCTTC

v_gene: TRBV12-3/TRBV12-4
d_gene: .
abundance: many
j_gene: TRBJ1-1
CDR3aa: CASSFVAKSTEAFF
CDR3nt: TGTGCCAGCAGTTTTGTCGCGAAATCCACTGAAGCTTTCTTT

v_gene: TRBV5-1
d_gene: .
abundance: few
j_gene: TRBJ1-4
CDR3aa: CASSPGAQRQNEKLFF
CDR3nt: TGCGCCAGCAGCCCGGGGGCACAGAGACAGAATGAAAAACTGTTTTTT

v_gene: TRBV3-1
d_gene: .
abundance: many
j_gene: TRBJ1-1
CDR3aa: CASSPMGTEAFF
CDR3nt: TGTGCCAGCAGCCCGATGGGGACTGAAGCTTTCTTT

v_gene: TRBV5-1
d_gene: .
abundance: many
j_gene: TRBJ2-2
CDR3aa: CASSVTGTRTGELFF
CDR3nt: TGCGCCAGCAGCGTAACCGGGACAAGAACCGGGGAGCTGTTTTTT

v_gene: TRBV7-9
d_gene: TRBD1
abundance: many
j_gene: TRBJ1-1
CDR3aa: CASSFGQGYTEAFF
CDR3nt: TGTGCCAGCAGCTTCGGACAGGGTTACACTGAAGCTTTCTTT

v_gene: TRBV28
d_gene: .
abundance: many
j_gene: TRBJ1-5
CDR3aa: CASSFAELSNQPQHF
CDR3nt: TGTGCCAGCAGTTTCGCAGAGCTAAGCAATCAGCCCCAGCATTTT

v_gene: TRBV2
d_gene: .
abundance: many
j_gene: TRBJ2-7
CDR3aa: CASSQYRGSSYEQYF
CDR3nt: TGTGCCAGCAGTCAATATCGGGGGTCCTCCTACGAGCAGTACTTC

v_gene: TRBV11-2
d_gene: .
abundance: .
j_gene: TRBJ2-5
CDR3aa: CASRSQETQYF
CDR3nt: TGTGCCAGCAGATCCCAAGAGACCCAGTACTTC

v_gene: TRBV28
d_gene: .
abundance: many
j_gene: TRBJ2-2
CDR3aa: CASRLGLTPGELFF
CDR3nt: TGTGCCAGCAGACTAGGACTAACACCCGGGGAGCTGTTTTTT

v_gene: TRBV6-2/TRBV6-3
d_gene: .
abundance: many
j_gene: TRBJ2-1
CDR3aa: CASSSLINRLYNEQFF
CDR3nt: TGTGCCAGCAGCAGCCTGATTAATAGACTATACAATGAGCAGTTCTTC

v_gene: TRBV28
d_gene: TRBD1
abundance: many
j_gene: TRBJ1-5
CDR3aa: CASSLTGAVGNQPQHF
CDR3nt: TGTGCCAGCAGTCTTACAGGGGCGGTCGGCAATCAGCCCCAGCATTTT

v_gene: TRBV6-6
d_gene: .
abundance: many
j_gene: TRBJ2-5
CDR3aa: CASTGGAETQYF
CDR3nt: TGTGCCAGTACAGGAGGGGCCGAGACCCAGTACTTC

v_gene: TRBV2
d_gene: .
abundance: .
j_gene: TRBJ1-4
CDR3aa: CASRGQTNEKLFF
CDR3nt: TGTGCCAGCAGGGGGCAGACTAATGAAAAACTGTTTTTT

v_gene: TRBV24-1
d_gene: .
abundance: many
j_gene: TRBJ2-5
CDR3aa: CATSSFQDGQETQYF
CDR3nt: TGTGCCACCAGCTCTTTTCAAGACGGCCAAGAGACCCAGTACTTC

v_gene: TRBV25-1
d_gene: .
abundance: many
j_gene: TRBJ2-1
CDR3aa: CASSDRGADLREQFF
CDR3nt: TGTGCCAGCAGTGATCGAGGAGCGGACCTCCGTGAGCAGTTCTTC

v_gene: TRBV20-1
d_gene: TRBD2
abundance: .
j_gene: TRBJ2-7
CDR3aa: CSARRTSGAYEQYF
CDR3nt: TGCAGTGCTAGACGGACTAGCGGGGCCTACGAGCAGTACTTC

v_gene: TRBV6-6
d_gene: .
abundance: once
j_gene: TRBJ2-7
CDR3aa: CASSYLISYEQYF
CDR3nt: TGTGCCAGCAGTTATTTAATATCCTACGAGCAGTACTTC

v_gene: TRBV5-5
d_gene: TRBD1
abundance: few
j_gene: TRBJ2-1
CDR3aa: CASSFEDRYNEQFF
CDR3nt: TGTGCCAGCAGCTTCGAGGACAGGTACAATGAGCAGTTCTTC

v_gene: TRBV10-2
d_gene: .
abundance: few
j_gene: TRBJ2-7
CDR3aa: CASSDWGRVAYEQYF
CDR3nt: TGCGCCAGCAGTGATTGGGGACGCGTGGCCTACGAGCAGTACTTC

v_gene: TRBV18
d_gene: .
abundance: few
j_gene: TRBJ2-5
CDR3aa: CASSLLTETQYF
CDR3nt: TGTGCCAGCTCACTTCTAACGGAGACCCAGTACTTC

v_gene: TRBV12-3/TRBV12-4
d_gene: .
abundance: many
j_gene: TRBJ2-5
CDR3aa: CASSSSPKETQYF
CDR3nt: TGTGCCAGCAGTTCCAGCCCGAAGGAGACCCAGTACTTC

v_gene: TRBV29-1
d_gene: TRBD2
abundance: many
j_gene: TRBJ2-1
CDR3aa: CSVVTSGRANEQFF
CDR3nt: TGCAGCGTCGTGACTAGCGGGAGGGCGAATGAGCAGTTCTTC

v_gene: TRBV5-1
d_gene: TRBD2
abundance: many
j_gene: TRBJ2-5
CDR3aa: CASRIRGDQETQYF
CDR3nt: TGCGCCAGCAGGATTCGGGGGGACCAAGAGACCCAGTACTTC

v_gene: TRBV5-6
d_gene: TRBD1
abundance: many
j_gene: TRBJ2-7
CDR3aa: CASSLRDRGSHHERYF
CDR3nt: TGTGCCAGCAGCCTACGGGACAGGGGAAGCCACCATGAACGGTACTTC